The 21 T cell receptor beta chains below come from one sample, sequenced in a study of blood T cell repertoires in COVID-19. Here immunoSEQ multiplex PCR was the method, and the copy in TCRdb shows in-frame clones only, minus some. The sample has more than 150,000 clones, about nine tenths seen once. Sample: PBMCs or T cells enriched from blood (not recorded which). These receptors were taken from a woman in her twenties or thirties who had recovered from COVID-19.

In DNA, the CDR3 is TGTGCCAGCAGCTTAGTCGGTACTCAAGCCTATGGCTACACCTTC. Its translation is CASSLVGTQAYGYTF. This chain joins TRBV7-2 and TRBJ1-2, with D hard to call. V was clipped by 1 base and J by 4 bases, with 13 bases between them. Per the germline V gene, CDR1 is SGHTA and CDR2 is FQGNSA. The CDR3 length is 15 residues.

The gene calls are TRBV7-6 and TRBJ2-7; TRBD1 agrees at 12 bases. J lost 2 bases, V lost 3 bases, and 2 bases had no gene match. CDR3 size: 15 residues. Per germline, CDR1 SGHVS and CDR2 FNYEAQ. CDR3 sequence reads: CASSLGQGATYEQYF. For the CDR3, the DNA is TGTGCCAGCAGCTTGGGACAGGGGGCGACCTACGAGCAGTACTTC. The variable domain in full, completed from reference TRBV7-6 and TRBJ2-7, reads GAGVSQSPRYKVTKRGQDVALRCDPISGHVSLYWYRQALGQGPEFLTYFNYEAQQDKSGLPNDRFSAERPEGSISTLTIQRTEQRDSAMYRCASSLGQGATYEQYFGPGTRLTVT.

The V gene is TRBV6-5, the J gene TRBJ1-1; D might be TRBD1 (5 bases). This CDR3 comprises 13 residues. The V gene lost 10 bases and the J gene lost 5 bases, with 17 bases spanning the gap. Germline V CDR1 and CDR2: MNHEY, SVGAGI. As DNA, the CDR3 is TGTGCCAACACCGAGGGGCGGGGGACTGAAGCTTTCTTT. This sequence encodes CANTEGRGTEAFF.

The chain recombines TRBV4-3 with TRBJ2-7; possibly TRBD1 for D (6 bases). Germline V gene lookup returns CDR1 LGHNA and CDR2 YSLEER. Trimming cost V 2 bases and J 1 base, with 9 bases left between them. This CDR3 spans 14 amino acids. CDR3 sequence reads: CASSQRGQSYEQYF. Written as DNA, the CDR3 is TGCGCCAGCAGCCAACGCGGACAGTCCTACGAGCAGTACTTC.

The rearrangement uses TRBV13 and TRBJ1-1, with 7 bases fitting TRBD1. Germline trimming cut 1 base from V and 9 bases from J; bases unmatched to any gene: 5. Germline V gene sequence: CDR1 PRHDT, CDR2 FYEKMQ (reference sequence). The CDR3 spans 13 residues. CDR3 bases: TGTGCCAGCAGCTTAGCCCAGGGGGACAAAGCTTTCTTT. Encoded protein: CASSLAQGDKAFF.

The chain is built from TRBV28 and TRBJ1-5, with 8 positions matching TRBD1. Trimming cost V 5 bases and J 6 bases; bases outside gene matches: 18. The germline gives CDR1 MDHEN, CDR2 SYDVKM. This CDR3 is built from 18 residues. CDR3 amino acids: CASSPLWTGISQSQPQHF. The CDR3 DNA sequence: TGTGCCAGCAGTCCCCTGTGGACAGGGATCTCCCAAAGTCAGCCCCAGCATTTT.

Worth noting for this clone: The sample holds other DNA sequences that translate to the same CDR3. This CDR3 is CASSLERATDTQYF. CDR3 bases: TGTGCCAGCAGCTTAGAGCGGGCAACGGATACGCAGTATTTT. V gene TRBV7-2 combines with J gene TRBJ2-3, with a weak D call TRBD2 (6 bases). Germline V CDR1 and CDR2: SGHTA, FQGNSA. Trimming pared 1 base from V and 6 bases from J, leaving 11 bases between. The length of the CDR3 is 14 residues.

The CDR3 is CASSLGTSGTVGEQFF. DNA of the CDR3: TGTGCCAGCTCACTAGGGACTAGCGGGACGGTTGGTGAGCAGTTCTTC. The chain carries TRBV18 and TRBJ2-1; 13 nucleotides match TRBD2. Germline V CDR1 and CDR2: KGHSH, LQKENI. After removal of 4 bases from V and 9 bases from J, the junction contained 9 bases not matched to a gene. The CDR3 has 16 amino acids.

V usage is TRBV5-1 and J usage is TRBJ2-5, with 8 bases that match TRBD2. The V and J ends lost 1 base and 0 bases, in that order; junction bases with no gene match: 11. The CDR3 totals 18 residues. Germline V gene sequence: CDR1 SGHRS, CDR2 YFSETQ. CDR3 sequence (DNA): TGCGCCAGCAGCTTGCCGGTTATAGCGGGACCTGACCAAGAGACCCAGTACTTC. Encoded protein: CASSLPVIAGPDQETQYF.

The chain employs TRBV12-5 and TRBJ2-3; no firm D call. CDR1 and CDR2 from the germline V gene are LGHNT and FRNRAP. The CDR3 runs to 13 residues. Trimming cost V 5 bases and J 0 bases, with 6 bases left between them. The CDR3 is CASGLVSTDTQYF. The CDR3 DNA reads TGTGCTAGTGGTCTCGTGAGCACAGATACGCAGTATTTT. Complete variable domain (other parts from reference TRBV12-5 and TRBJ2-3): DARVTQTPRHKVTEMGQEVTMRCQPILGHNTVFWYRQTMMQGLELLAYFRNRAPLDDSGMPKDRFSAEMPDATLATLKIQPSEPRDSAVYFCASGLVSTDTQYFGPGTRLTVL.

The chain uses TRBV6-2 or TRBV6-3 and TRBJ2-5, with a weak D call TRBD2 (6 bases). Germline V CDR1 and CDR2: MNHEY, SVGEGT. V lost 4 bases and J 5 bases, leaving 26 bases between the germline ends. This CDR3 is built from 18 residues. DNA for the CDR3: TGTGCCAGCAGTTCGGGGAAGAAATTCCGGGGAGGTACGGAGACCCAGTACTTC. Translating gives CASSSGKKFRGGTETQYF.

This clone appeared once. Other DNA sequences in this sample translate to the same CDR3. The chain recombines TRBV11-3 with TRBJ2-7; D uncertain. The ends were cut back, 2 bases at V and 0 bases at J, with 8 bases in the middle. Germline V lookup: CDR1 SGHNT, CDR2 YENEEA. CDR3 length: 14 residues. DNA for the CDR3: TGTGCCAGCAGCTTAAGCCGAAACTCCTACGAGCAGTACTTC. Translation: CASSLSRNSYEQYF. The entire variable domain, with the rest obtained from reference TRBV11-3 and TRBJ2-7, is as follows: EAGVVQSPRYKIIEKKQPVAFWCNPISGHNTLYWYLQNLGQGPELLIRYENEEAVDDSQLPKDRFSAERLKGVDSTLKIQPAELGDSAVYLCASSLSRNSYEQYFGPGTRLTVT.

V gene TRBV6-5 combines with J gene TRBJ1-3; no definite D call. V lost 2 bases and J 0 bases, leaving 8 bases between the germline ends. Germline V gene sequence: CDR1 MNHEY, CDR2 SVGAGI. CDR3 length equals 15 residues. CDR3 protein: CASSYGRGSGNTIYF. CDR3 bases: TGTGCCAGCAGTTACGGACGGGGCTCTGGAAACACCATATATTTT.

The rearrangement uses TRBV10-3 and TRBJ2-5; D possibly corresponds to TRBD2 (5 bases). Trimming removed 0 bases from V and 4 bases from J, with 12 bases in between. This CDR3 region has 15 residues. Germline V gives CDR1 ENHRY, CDR2 SYGVKD. CDR3 coding DNA: TGTGCCATCAGTGAGTCGCCAGTTGGAGGAGAGACCCAGTACTTC. Its translation is CAISESPVGGETQYF.

The rearrangement links TRBV7-3 to TRBJ1-1; D unclear. The CDR3 is 13 amino acids. CDR1 is SGHTA, CDR2 FQGTGA, per germline. V shed 5 bases and J shed 1 base, with 8 bases lying between them. The CDR3 DNA sequence: TGTGCCAGCAGCCCCAACGGGAACACTGAAGCTTTCTTT. This sequence encodes CASSPNGNTEAFF.

V gene TRBV30 combines with J gene TRBJ1-3; 7 bases are shared with TRBD1. CDR3 length equals 14 residues. Per germline, CDR1 GTSNPN and CDR2 SVGIG (reference sequence). J was trimmed by 1 base and V by 7 bases; bases with no gene match: 7. The CDR3 is CAYQTGDSGNTIYF. The CDR3 coding sequence is TGTGCCTACCAAACAGGGGATTCTGGAAACACCATATATTTT.

The rearrangement joins TRBV18 to TRBJ1-2; D may be TRBD1 (5 bases). The CDR3 totals 15 residues. Germline lookup yields CDR1 KGHSH and CDR2 LQKENI. Trimming stripped 2 bases from V and 0 bases from J, with 10 bases between. CDR3 in amino acids: CASSPDSISNYGYTF. CDR3 sequence (DNA): TGTGCCAGCTCACCAGACAGTATCTCTAACTATGGCTACACCTTC.

The V call is TRBV13, the J call TRBJ1-2; the D gene is possibly TRBD1 (6 bases). Deletions cut 5 bases from V and 2 bases from J, with 9 bases between. The CDR3 spans 13 residues. The germline gives CDR1 PRHDT, CDR2 FYEKMQ (reference sequence). CDR3 bases: TGTGCCAGCAGCCTGGGGGCGAACTATGGCTACACCTTC. Translating gives CASSLGANYGYTF.

This sequence joins TRBV7-9 and TRBJ2-3; TRBD2 is a possible D gene (6 bases). CDR1 SEHNR and CDR2 FQNEAQ come from the germline V gene (reference sequence). This CDR3 has 17 amino acids. Deletions cut 8 bases from V and 0 bases from J, with 21 bases between. This CDR3 is CASGGKRVISSTDTQYF. As DNA, the CDR3 is TGTGCCAGCGGAGGGAAGCGGGTTATATCTAGCACAGATACGCAGTATTTT.

The chain joins TRBV27 to TRBJ2-7, with 8 bases lining up with TRBD1. CDR3 length equals 14 residues. Germline CDR1 and CDR2: MNHEY and SMNVEV (reference sequence). Trimming removed 1 base from V and 2 bases from J; junction bases left unmatched: 1. The CDR3, as DNA: TGTGCCAGCAGTTTATTGGGACAGGCCTACGAGCAGTACTTC. As protein: CASSLLGQAYEQYF.

The V gene is TRBV6-5, the J gene TRBJ1-2; possible D gene TRBD1, 5 bases. Per the germline V gene, CDR1 is MNHEY and CDR2 is SVGAGI. The CDR3 extends over 15 amino acids. Deletions cut 5 bases from V and 2 bases from J, with 15 bases between. The chain's CDR3 is CASSHRGRGNYGYTF. The CDR3 region has the DNA TGTGCCAGCAGTCACCGGGGGAGGGGAAACTATGGCTACACCTTC.